This T cell receptor beta chain appears in the sequencing data of a study of identical twins. This clonotype was seen more than once but under ten times. Its matching antigen is unknown. TCRdb processed the 5' RACE reads anew with MiXCR; each CDR3 protein has one entry. The table includes some 1,600,000 distinct CDR3 sequences, around 33% detected once. General observations from the study: Excess twin sharing in beta out-of-frame sequences was weaker. While abundant cord blood beta clonotypes carried fewer insertions, memory repertoires showed no such pattern.

Germline CDR1 and CDR2: SGHVS and FQNEAQ. The trim removed 5 bases at V and 0 bases at J, leaving 10 bases unmatched. The CDR3 covers 16 residues. Sample: cord blood. This chain connects TRBV7-8 to TRBJ2-7, with 7 bases that match TRBD1. The receptor was derived from a newborn girl in good health. The CDR3 DNA reads TGTGCCAGCAGCATTACAGGGGTTACGAGCTCCTACGAGCAGTACTTC. Translation: CASSITGVTSSYEQYF.